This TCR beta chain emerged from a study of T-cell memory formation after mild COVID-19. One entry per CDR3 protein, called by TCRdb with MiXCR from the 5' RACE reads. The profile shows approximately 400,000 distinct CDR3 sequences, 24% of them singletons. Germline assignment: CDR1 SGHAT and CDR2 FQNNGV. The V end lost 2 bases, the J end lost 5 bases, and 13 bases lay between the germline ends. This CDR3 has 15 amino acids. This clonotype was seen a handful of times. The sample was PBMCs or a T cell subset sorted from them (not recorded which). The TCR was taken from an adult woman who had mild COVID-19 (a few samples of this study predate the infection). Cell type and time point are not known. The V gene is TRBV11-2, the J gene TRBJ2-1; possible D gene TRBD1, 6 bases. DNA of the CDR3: TGTGCCAGCAGCTTACAGGGGTATGGGCACAATGAGCAGTTCTTC. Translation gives CASSLQGYGHNEQFF. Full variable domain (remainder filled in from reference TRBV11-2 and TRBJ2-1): EAGVAQSPRYKIIEKRQSVAFWCNPISGHATLYWYQQILGQGPKLLIQFQNNGVVDDSQLPKDRFSAERLKGVDSTLKIQPAKLEDSAVYLCASSLQGYGHNEQFFGPGTRLTVL.